One T cell receptor (beta chain) is described in this entry. Its antigen is unknown. These data belong to a study of T cell responses to AZD1222 COVID-19 vaccine. Study results and caveats: Spike-specific TCR breadth and depth went up after people got two AZD1222 doses. The study found vaccine-associated CD4 TCRs spanning spike, dominant at 160-218 and 743-854.

TCRdb's copy holds only in-frame clones and misses some; the assay was immunoSEQ multiplex PCR. The table includes over 130,000 clones, just over 85% detected once. CDR3 length: 13 residues. Per germline, CDR1 SGHTA and CDR2 FQGNSA. V was pared by 1 base and J by 3 bases, with 4 bases between. The sequence came from an adult in good health. The material sequenced was peripheral blood, taken on day 0 of AZD1222 vaccination. The chain carries TRBV7-2 and TRBJ2-1; D unresolved. The CDR3 nucleotides are TGTGCCAGCAGCTTAGATCTCTACAATGAGCAGTTCTTC. Its protein product is CASSLDLYNEQFF.